Below are 20 T cell receptor beta chains sequenced from a single sample in a study of follicular helper T cells after annual influenza vaccination. The time point here: 2015-2016 season, 7 days after influenza vaccination. Assay used: immunoSEQ multiplex PCR; TCRdb lists only in-frame clones, some missing. The profile shows 6,000 to 8,000 clones, over 70% of them singletons. The material sequenced was CXCR5+ CD38- circulating T follicular helper cells from blood, taken 7 days after influenza vaccination. The subset is: circulating Tfh, non-naive CD4+CXCR5+PD-1+ (ICOS+CD38+ or ICOS-CD38-). The receptors were gathered from an adult who received the influenza vaccine.

The chain links TRBV25-1 to TRBJ2-7; TRBD1 matches 10 bases. CDR1 is MGHDK, CDR2 SYGVNS, per germline. The CDR3 runs to 14 residues. V lost 4 bases, J lost 5 bases, and 5 bases stayed unmatched. CDR3 sequence (DNA): TGTGCCAGCAGTGCTGACAGGGGGCCGGACGAGCAGTACTTC. Protein product: CASSADRGPDEQYF.

The chain uses TRBV6-6 and TRBJ2-1, with D maybe TRBD1 (5 bases). Germline V gene sequence: CDR1 MNHNY, CDR2 SVGAGI (reference sequence). Trimming took 6 bases from V and 1 from J, leaving 16 bases between them. The CDR3 sequence is 16 residues long. The CDR3 is CASRAQTGESYNEQFF. The CDR3 nucleotides are TGTGCCAGCAGGGCCCAAACAGGTGAATCCTACAATGAGCAGTTCTTC.

The chain uses TRBV27 and TRBJ1-1; 8 bases align to TRBD1. The ends lost 4 bases at V and 7 bases at J; junction bases unmatched: 11. Germline CDR1 and CDR2: MNHEY and SMNVEV (reference sequence). This CDR3 contains 15 residues. The CDR3 here is CASSSQTRGRGEAFF. For the CDR3, the DNA is TGTGCCAGCAGTTCCCAGACCAGGGGGCGAGGTGAAGCTTTCTTT.

In this sample, this clone turned up once. The rearrangement links TRBV11-2 to TRBJ1-4; 8 bases are shared with TRBD1. This CDR3 has 16 residues. Germline CDR1 SGHAT, CDR2 FQNNGV. V dropped 5 bases and J dropped 4; count of bases not matched to a gene: 9. The CDR3 coding sequence is TGTGCCAGCAGCCGCGACAGGGGAGCCCTTAATGAAAAACTGTTTTTT. It translates to CASSRDRGALNEKLFF.

V is TRBV12-2 and J is TRBJ2-1; whether TRBD2, the table's D call, matches the DNA was not checked. TRBV12-2 is listed as a pseudogene. CDR3 size: 21 residues. Here the CDR3 reads CASRLPGGGRDPFSPYNEQFF. DNA for the CDR3: TGTGCAAGTCGCCTACCTGGGGGGGGCCGAGACCCCTTCTCACCCTACAATGAGCAGTTCTTC.

CDR3 coding DNA: TGTGCCAGCAGCGCCGACAGGGCTGGAAACACCATATATTTT. This gives the protein CASSADRAGNTIYF. The chain recombines TRBV9 with TRBJ1-3; TRBD1 aligns across 7 bases. The CDR3 consists of 14 residues. V was pared by 3 bases and J by 2 bases, with 2 bases of the junction left unmatched. Germline values: CDR1 SGDLS, CDR2 YYNGEE.

Only a few counts were recorded for this clone. V usage is TRBV18 and J usage is TRBJ2-1, with 8 bases aligning to TRBD2. The CDR3 has 15 amino acids. Germline CDR1 reads KGHSH; CDR2 reads LQKENI. The ends lost 3 bases at V and 7 bases at J; junction bases unmatched: 8. The CDR3, as DNA: TGTGCCAGCTCACCCCCAGCGGGAGAGGGTAATGAGCAGTTCTTC. Protein: CASSPPAGEGNEQFF.

V and J are TRBV19 and TRBJ2-1; D ambiguous. Germline CDR1 reads LNHDA; CDR2 reads SQIVND (reference sequence). The CDR3 length is 16 residues. Trimming took off 3 bases at V and 4 bases at J, with 16 bases between the two ends. This chain's CDR3 is CASSILTVNLYNEQFF. Written as DNA, the CDR3 is TGTGCCAGTAGTATCCTAACAGTGAACCTATACAATGAGCAGTTCTTC.

The V and J genes are TRBV29-1 and TRBJ2-6; D gene uncertain. The V end lost 3 bases, the J end lost 0 bases, and 0 bases lay between the germline ends. CDR1 and CDR2 from the germline V gene are SQVTM and ANQGSEA. The CDR3 has 12 residues. The CDR3 bases are TGCAGCGTTGACTCTGGGGCCAACGTCCTGACTTTC. Protein product: CSVDSGANVLTF.

This sequence joins TRBV30 and TRBJ2-5, with 11 bases aligning to TRBD2. The germline CDR1 and CDR2 sequences are GTSNPN and SVGIG (reference sequence). The CDR3 runs 14 residues. Trimming removed 2 bases from V and 4 bases from J; junction bases left unmatched: 3. The CDR3: CAWSPLAGGETQYF. CDR3 DNA: TGTGCCTGGAGTCCTCTAGCGGGAGGAGAGACCCAGTACTTC.

Worth noting for this clone: The DNA is left out, because the CDR3 cannot be placed on it with certainty; the CDR3 is given as TCRdb lists it. At the DNA level, this CDR3 is encoded by other sequences in the same sample as well. The gene calls are TRBV5-1 and TRBJ2-6; TRBD1 was called by the table and not checked on the DNA. The CDR3 is 15 amino acids in total, end residues counted. From germline, CDR1 is SGHRS and CDR2 YFSETQ. CDR3: CASSLFGEGANVLTF.

The V and J genes are TRBV7-9 and TRBJ1-1; TRBD1 might be the D (6 bases). Germline V gene lookup returns CDR1 SEHNR and CDR2 FQNEAQ (reference sequence). The CDR3 has 15 residues. V lost 7 bases and J 2 bases, leaving 17 bases between the germline ends. Written as DNA, the CDR3 is TGTGCCAGCATCCTGTCAGGGGAGTATAACACTGAAGCTTTCTTT. This gives the protein CASILSGEYNTEAFF.

DNA of the CDR3: TGTGCCAGCAGGACCGGGACAGAGAGCGGAAAACTGTTTTTT. Its translation is CASRTGTESGKLFF. V and J are TRBV2 and TRBJ1-4; 7 bases match TRBD1. The CDR3 runs 14 residues. J lost 10 bases, V lost 6 bases, and 11 bases had no gene match. Germline V gives CDR1 SNHLY, CDR2 FYNNEI.

The chain is built from TRBV7-3 and TRBJ2-1; 7 bases are shared with TRBD2. The CDR3 sequence is 14 residues long. The germline V gene has CDR1 SGHTA and CDR2 FQGTGA. Trimming took 1 base from V and 4 from J; bases not matched to a gene: 1. CDR3 residues: CASSLSGSYNEQFF. CDR3 coding DNA: TGTGCCAGCAGCTTAAGCGGGAGTTACAATGAGCAGTTCTTC.

Details on this clone: Compared with germline, one end of the junction differs, possibly owing to a read error. The V and J genes are TRBV2 and TRBJ2-5; D ambiguous. Germline V gene sequence: CDR1 SNHLY, CDR2 FYNNEI. This CDR3 is 15 amino acids long. The CDR3 reads CASSEAGYSRGPRDF. The DNA of the CDR3 is TGTGCCAGCAGTGAAGCCGGGTATTCGCGCGGACCCCGCGACTTC.

V usage is TRBV6-5 and J usage is TRBJ2-3; D remains ambiguous. Germline V CDR1 and CDR2: MNHEY, SVGAGI. This CDR3 has 12 residues. V lost 6 bases and J lost 3, with 7 bases in between. CDR3 sequence (DNA): TGTGCCAGCAGGTCCCAGACAGATACGCAGTATTTT. It specifies CASRSQTDTQYF.

The table lists this clone with a count of one. Compared with germline, one end of the junction differs, possibly owing to a read error. The J gene is TRBJ2-7, the V gene TRBV7-7; D is perhaps TRBD2 (5 bases). There are 16 residues in the CDR3. CDR1 and CDR2 from the germline V gene are SSHAT and FNYEAQ (reference sequence). The CDR3 here is CASSSRMLAELYEQYF. CDR3 sequence (DNA): TGTGCTAGCAGCTCCCGTATGCTAGCAGAGCTCTACGAGCAGTACTTC.

Only one count was recorded for this clone. CDR3 nucleotide sequence: TGTGCCGGACGGGACAGCTCTGGAAACACCATATATTTT. This translates into CAGRDSSGNTIYF. The chain couples TRBV28 to TRBJ1-3; 7 bases fit TRBD1. Trimming took 11 bases from V and 0 from J; bases not matched to a gene: 4. This CDR3 is 13 amino acids long. Germline CDR1 reads MDHEN; CDR2 reads SYDVKM.

The gene calls are TRBV7-3 and TRBJ2-1; 13 nucleotides match TRBD2. The CDR3 runs 15 residues. Germline CDR1 reads SGHTA; CDR2 reads FQGTGA. V was clipped by 6 bases and J by 8 bases; unmatched bases: 7. The CDR3 loop is CASSRTSGSNYEQFF. DNA of the CDR3: TGTGCCAGCAGTCGGACTAGCGGGAGTAACTATGAGCAGTTCTTC.

The chain joins TRBV29-1 to TRBJ1-2; D might be TRBD1 (6 bases). This CDR3 is 13 amino acids long. Trimming shortened V by 7 bases and J by 8 bases, and 20 bases separated the two germline ends. CDR1 is SQVTM and CDR2 is ANQGSEA in the germline V gene. CDR3 bases: TGCAGCGCCGGAGGGGGGGGAGCGGACGGCTACACCTTC. Its protein is CSAGGGGADGYTF. Drawing the rest from reference TRBV29-1 and TRBJ1-2, the complete variable domain is SAVISQKPSRDICQRGTSLTIQCQVDSQVTMMFWYRQQPGQSLTLIATANQGSEATYESGFVIDKFPISRPNLTFSTLTVSNMSPEDSSIYLCSAGGGGADGYTFGSGTRLTVV.